This TCR beta chain stems from a study of neurological immune-mediated disorders (dated by TCRdb to between 2017 and 2020). In terms of the full investigation: Of the approximately 35 multiple sclerosis patients, around 31 had relapsing-remitting MS and 3 had secondary progressive MS. Using UMI-based sequencing, the study compared peripheral blood TCR-beta repertoires from patients with HTLV-I-associated myelopathy (HAM/TSP), patients with multiple sclerosis, and healthy controls. The roughly 99 TCR-beta libraries covered PBMC samples along with longitudinal samples, technical triplicates, and paired sorted CD4+ and CD8+ T-cell subsets. The cohort comprised 65 to 75 subjects: around 15 HAM/TSP patients, some 34 multiple sclerosis patients and around 20 healthy controls. Paper-wide results and their limitations: No association of the MS cluster with clinical or MRI features was observed, and the need for larger cohorts was stated by the authors. Expanded clones from different subjects shared no identical CDR3 amino acid sequences, which suggests that TCR-beta repertoires were private in all groups. The highest TCR clonal expansion was observed in HAM/TSP patients, whereas the lowest was observed in MS patients, even when compared with healthy controls. In a phylogenetic analysis, the repertoires of 18 out of 34 MS patients fell into a single cluster of related CDR3 sequences, pointing to a possible signature at the repertoire level.

This clonotype has ten or more counts. Its specific antigen is unknown. No per-base quality is available; no much larger clone lies one base away. cDNA synthesis used template-switch 5'RACE with a primer carrying a 10-nucleotide random unique molecular identifier tagging each TCR transcript. Every sequencing run yielded over 190 million TCR-beta sequences covering 15-18 subjects. Total RNA was extracted with the RNeasy kit. TCR-beta VDJ regions were amplified with primers for the TCR constant region and the 5'RACE anchor, using the KAPA Real-time Library Amplification kit. A first PCR added sample indexes and Illumina adaptors, after which a second PCR increased the library yield. After Ampure bead purification, the roughly 650 bp TCR product was size-selected on a 2% E-gel SizeSelection system. Before pooling, library quality was checked on a Bioanalyzer, concentration was measured with Qubit, and libraries were quantified with the Kapa Library Quantification kit. Paired-end 2 x 150 bp sequencing of the libraries was performed on an Illumina HiSeq 2500. To increase sequence diversity, about 24-32% phiX was spiked into each library pool. As for the authors' bioinformatics: The UMI-based MiGEC pipeline processed quality-filtered reads and removed over 80% of raw TCR sequences during error correction. IMGT germline references were used for aligning VDJ genes, and each clonotype was defined as a unique CDR3 amino acid sequence together with its V-J genes. Clonal expansion, Shannon diversity, and CDR3 relatedness (CalcPairwiseDistances, ClusterSamples) were evaluated with VDJtools, and phylogenetic trees were built with CLCbio workbench. A clone was classed as expanded if it had 8 or more unique UMIs, a cutoff based on coefficient-of-variation modelling across technical triplicates. TCRdb cleaned the public reads at Q25 with fastp, built clones with MiXCR and kept in-frame beta chains. Each CDR3 protein appears once, grouped with its most common genes and DNA. These V and J calls derive from TCRdb rather than the authors' analysis. Across this sample there are about 40,000 distinct CDR3 sequences, with 2.5% seen only once. 2.4% of the sample is held by the ten biggest clonotypes.

For unsorted PBMC libraries, 2 million PBMCs were used after storage in RNAlater at -80 degrees C until RNA extraction. The multiple sclerosis patients were enrolled in a US clinical protocol that used magnetic resonance imaging to evaluate disease progression. Peripheral blood was subjected to Ficoll-Hypaque density gradient centrifugation to isolate PBMCs, which were then cryopreserved in liquid nitrogen. The CDR3, from cysteine to phenylalanine, totals 17 residues. Only the CDR3 DNA is retained, 51 bases long and in frame from the first base. According to the germline V gene, CDR1 reads SGHVS and CDR2 reads FNYEAQ. Relative to germline, V is 1 base shorter and J is 5 bases shorter, with 18 bases between their ends.

The receptor's source is a man aged 45-60 years with multiple sclerosis. Specimen: PBMCs. Recombination linked TRBV7-6 to TRBJ2-4; TRBD2 is possibly the D segment (6 matching bases). The nucleotides read TGTGCCAGCAGCTTAGGAGGAGGGTGGGCCGGCCAAAACATTCAGTACTTC. Translated, it gives CASSLGGGWAGQNIQYF. The entire variable domain, with the stretches around the CDR3 drawn from the reference TRBV7-6 and TRBJ2-4 proteins, is GAGVSQSPRYKVTKRGQDVALRCDPISGHVSLYWYRQALGQGPEFLTYFNYEAQQDKSGLPNDRFSAERPEGSISTLTIQRTEQRDSAMYRCASSLGGGWAGQNIQYFGAGTRLSVL.